Reported below is one T cell receptor beta chain. The data stem from a study of blood T cell repertoires in COVID-19. The CDR3 sequence is 14 residues long. From germline, CDR1 is DFQATT and CDR2 SNEGSKA (reference sequence). Trimming stripped 3 bases from V and 2 bases from J, with 13 bases between. Measured with immunoSEQ multiplex PCR; TCRdb has only the in-frame clones, and not every one. The sample carries hundreds of thousands of clones, around nine tenths recorded once. The chain employs TRBV20-1 and TRBJ1-1, with a weak D call TRBD1 (5 bases). The sequencing sample was made of peripheral blood. The TCR was taken from a man of 80 years or more with acute or convalescent COVID-19. The CDR3 DNA reads TGCAGTGCTAGTGTACCGGGACTTAACACTGAAGCTTTCTTT. Translation: CSASVPGLNTEAFF.